Detailed here is one T cell receptor (beta chain). This clonotype was detected a few times. Its antigen is still unknown. Per-base quality was not reported, and no clone a single base away is much larger than it. V and J lose 5 bases and 9 bases, and a span of 16 bases separates them. Including the terminal cysteine and phenylalanine, the CDR3 comprises 13 residues. The sequence is cut down to CDR3 DNA, 39 bases in frame from base 1. This sample was included in a study of naive and memory T cell subsets (dated by TCRdb to between 2016 and 2019). About the full investigation: The figure summarizing these samples reported ten or so blood donors, 7 tuberculin skin test biopsies and 3 saline control biopsies. Skin biopsies were taken from tuberculin skin test sites or from saline-injected control sites and were processed for RNA extraction as described before. PCR2 was typically run as a SYBR Green qPCR and stopped at a set threshold, although low-input samples could use end-point PCR of five to six cycles instead.

The paper's findings and limits, for the study overall: Details of skin biopsy collection and RNA processing were not given in the paper but were referenced to earlier studies. The RNA-based method was acknowledged to be potentially sensitive to changes in TCR transcripts with T cell activation and differentiation. TCR sequences were reportedly recovered from both skin biopsy types, with far more TCRs at tuberculin skin test sites. The larger number of TCRs found at tuberculin skin test sites was interpreted as T cell infiltration of a delayed type IV hypersensitivity reaction.

The receptor library was made with UMI-ligation and nested PCR. The ligated cDNA was amplified by four rounds of PCR, in which nested alpha and beta constant region primers were used together with the SP2 primer. TCR RNA was reverse transcribed with SuperScript IV using alpha and beta constant region primers for the blood and skin samples. T4 RNA ligase 1 was used to ligate an oligonucleotide containing the Illumina SP2 primer and a UMI to the 3' end of the cDNA. To prevent hairpin formation, the 12-nucleotide UMI was made up of two random hexamers with an eight-base spacer between them. TCR alpha and beta chain libraries were processed separately from the second PCR onward, with dual indexing for multiplexing. After pooling, the indexed libraries were analyzed by capillary electrophoresis and sequenced on either an Illumina MiSeq or NextSeq. To boost base diversity and improve cluster recognition, PhiX DNA at 5-7% was spiked into the libraries. The paper's processing steps were these. Demultiplexor took UMIs from read 2, joined the UMIs to the TCR sequence from read 1, and separated reads according to sample indices. V and J genes and V-J junctions were identified by Decombinator, which gave every TCR a five-part identifier that included V and J deletions. Collapsinator used UMIs to correct sequencing errors and PCR amplification heterogeneity, producing a UMI-based abundance for each TCR. Identifiers were converted to nucleotide sequence by CDR3Translator and translated to amino acids, and CDR3 regions were extracted on the basis of terminal motifs. After normalization to the amount of input RNA, error-corrected alpha and beta TCR counts from blood and skin were compared. TCRdb handled the public reads itself, with Q25 trimming in fastp and clone calling in MiXCR, and kept productive beta chains. Identical CDR3 protein sequences are pooled into one entry, listed with their most common genes and DNA. The V and J calls reflect TCRdb's pipeline rather than the authors' work. The sample data list about 30,000 distinct CDR3 sequences, and more than 6.5% of these were observed just once. In total, the top ten clones hold 3% to 3.5% of the sample.

The treatment or condition label on this specimen signifies: skin biopsy from PPD injection site in Mantoux-positive individual. The study reported a robust and sensitive protocol to amplify, sequence and analyze TCRs, based on 3' ligation of a UMI-containing oligonucleotide to TCR cDNA. Tuberculin skin test biopsies came from sites injected with PPD in individuals with a positive Mantoux test. Before reverse transcription, total RNA that had not been cell sorted was treated with RQ1 DNase, with a target input of roughly 1 to 1000 ng. Libraries were prepared from skin biopsies and whole blood so that pipeline robustness could be tested in samples in which T cells form a minority population.

The source material was skin, sampled from a tuberculin skin test site. The rearrangement combines TRBV12-3 or TRBV12-4 with TRBJ1-2, with no reliable assignment of the D segment. This receptor was identified in an adult in good health. The sequence in DNA is TGTGCCAGCAGTACCGGGATCCTGGGGAGCTACACCTTC. It is translated as CASSTGILGSYTF.